A single sample gave rise to the 22 T cell receptor beta chains below, sequenced in a study of shared T cell receptors in the human thymus. The assay was immunoSEQ multiplex PCR, and TCRdb's table has in-frame clones only and misses some. The table has about 380,000 clones, around 95% seen once. Sequencing was done on a sample of thymocytes. The receptors were gathered from a human donor.

V gene TRBV6-1 combines with J gene TRBJ2-1, with D possibly TRBD2 on 5 matching bases. The ends were cut back, 3 bases at V and 10 bases at J, with 19 bases in the middle. The CDR3 has 15 amino acids. CDR1 MNHNS and CDR2 SASEGT come from the germline V gene. CDR3 nucleotides: TGTGCCAGCAGTGAGGTCCGACACCCTACGGGGGAGCAGTTCTTC. Translating gives CASSEVRHPTGEQFF.

V and J are TRBV19 and TRBJ1-5, with TRBD1 as a possible D gene (5 bases). The CDR3 runs to 15 residues. The germline gives CDR1 LNHDA, CDR2 SQIVND (reference sequence). Trimming removed 3 bases at V and 2 bases at J, with 11 bases between. The CDR3 DNA is TGTGCCAGTAGTATGAAGAAACAGGGCAATCAGCCCCAGCATTTT. Translating gives CASSMKKQGNQPQHF.

This chain connects TRBV7-9 to TRBJ2-7; 8 nucleotides align to TRBD1. V dropped 4 bases and J dropped 3; count of bases not matched to a gene: 5. Germline CDR1 and CDR2: SEHNR and FQNEAQ (reference sequence). The CDR3 contains 14 residues. In DNA, the CDR3 is TGTGCCAGCAGCTGGGGGGACAGGCGCTACGAGCAGTACTTC. Amino acids: CASSWGDRRYEQYF.

The chain employs TRBV7-9 and TRBJ2-7; tentative D call: TRBD1 (6 bases). Germline values: CDR1 SEHNR, CDR2 FQNEAQ (reference sequence). The germline V and J ends were trimmed by 4 bases and 2 bases, with 9 bases remaining between them. The CDR3 totals 13 residues. CDR3 residues: CASSSTGTYEQYF. The CDR3 coding sequence is TGTGCCAGCAGCTCGACAGGTACCTACGAGCAGTACTTC.

This clone was recorded only once. The genes are TRBV27 and TRBJ1-4; D not certain. The V gene lost 5 bases and the J gene lost 0 bases, with 16 bases spanning the gap. The CDR3 loop spans 17 amino acids. Germline CDR1 reads MNHEY; CDR2 reads SMNVEV (reference sequence). The chain's CDR3 is CASSIITPTSTNEKLFF. The CDR3 nucleotides are TGTGCCAGCAGTATAATTACCCCCACCTCAACTAATGAAAAACTGTTTTTT. Using reference TRBV27 and TRBJ1-4 for the parts outside the CDR3, the full variable domain is EAQVTQNPRYLITVTGKKLTVTCSQNMNHEYMSWYRQDPGLGLRQIYYSMNVEVTDKGDVPEGYKVSRKEKRNFPLILESPSPNQTSLYFCASSIITPTSTNEKLFFGSGTQLSVL.

The chain joins TRBV28 to TRBJ2-7, with 9 bases lining up with TRBD2. Germline values: CDR1 MDHEN, CDR2 SYDVKM. V lost 3 bases, J lost 4 bases, and 13 bases stayed unmatched. This CDR3 region has 17 residues. The chain's CDR3 is CASSFEGFSGRTYEQYF. For the CDR3, the DNA is TGTGCCAGCAGTTTTGAAGGATTCAGCGGGAGGACTTACGAGCAGTACTTC.

In its sample, this clone was seen a few times. This chain connects TRBV5-6 to TRBJ2-1; unclear D gene. Looked up from germline, CDR1 is SGHDT and CDR2 is YYEEEE. The CDR3 is 11 amino acids. The V end was cut by 1 base, the J end by 9 bases, with 5 bases between. CDR3: CASSLNGEQFF. CDR3 coding DNA: TGTGCCAGCAGCTTGAACGGTGAGCAGTTCTTC.

This chain joins TRBV9 and TRBJ2-1; D not resolved. With 0 bases removed from V and 5 bases from J, the gap between germline ends came to 12 bases. The CDR3 consists of 15 residues. Germline CDR1 reads SGDLS; CDR2 reads YYNGEE. CDR3 DNA: TGTGCCAGCAGCGTAGCCCTGCCGGGTCACAATGAGCAGTTCTTC. This translates into CASSVALPGHNEQFF.

The sample holds one count of this clone. Compared with germline, one end of the junction differs, possibly owing to a read error. The chain uses TRBV7-7 and TRBJ2-1; TRBD1 matches 10 bases. The germline gives CDR1 SSHAT, CDR2 FNYEAQ (reference sequence). This CDR3 is built from 14 residues. The CDR3 DNA reads TGTGCTAGCAGCTCGACAGGGGGCGGGGATGAGCAGTTCTTC. Its translation: CASSSTGGGDEQFF.

The CDR3 DNA sequence: TGTGCCAGCAGCCGGACCGGGACAGGGGTCTATGGCTACACCTTC. Translated: CASSRTGTGVYGYTF. The rearrangement joins TRBV28 to TRBJ1-2; 10 bases are shared with TRBD1. The germline V gene encodes CDR1 MDHEN and CDR2 SYDVKM. The CDR3 is 15 residues long. V gave up 6 bases and J gave up 4 bases; unmatched junction bases: 8.

The chain joins TRBV10-3 to TRBJ1-5; D is uncertain. The germline gives CDR1 ENHRY, CDR2 SYGVKD. V shed 2 bases and J shed 2 bases, with 10 bases lying between them. The CDR3 sequence is 15 residues long. The CDR3 spells CAISEADGCNQPQHF. Written as DNA, the CDR3 is TGTGCCATCAGTGAGGCCGACGGTTGCAATCAGCCCCAGCATTTT.

J is TRBJ1-2 and V is TRBV7-6; D ambiguous. The V end lost 4 bases, the J end lost 5 bases, and 8 bases lay between the germline ends. This CDR3 has 12 amino acids. Germline-derived CDR1 and CDR2 are SGHVS and FNYEAQ. The CDR3 loop is CASSSPPYGYTF. CDR3 DNA: TGTGCCAGCAGCTCCCCCCCATATGGCTACACCTTC.

This chain joins TRBV4-2 and TRBJ1-2; no definite D call. V lost 1 base and J lost 2, with 17 bases in between. Germline V lookup: CDR1 LGHNA, CDR2 YNFKEQ. The CDR3 is 17 residues long. The DNA of the CDR3 is TGTGCCAGCAGCCAAGGTGCAGAGGGCAAATTCAACTATGGCTACACCTTC. As protein: CASSQGAEGKFNYGYTF.

J is TRBJ2-4 and V is TRBV11-2, with 9 bases matching TRBD2. Germline V gene lookup returns CDR1 SGHAT and CDR2 FQNNGV. V lost 5 bases, J lost 6 bases, and 8 bases stayed unmatched. The CDR3 has 15 amino acids. The CDR3 region has the DNA TGTGCCAGCAGCCTTGCCGGGACTAGCAGAAACATTCAGTACTTC. It is translated as CASSLAGTSRNIQYF.

The rearrangement uses TRBV29-1 and TRBJ2-1; 7 bases line up with TRBD2. In germline, CDR1 is SQVTM, CDR2 ANQGSEA. The CDR3 loop spans 15 amino acids. V gave up 8 bases and J gave up 2 bases; unmatched junction bases: 12. The CDR3 reads CSSGGGSGPYNEQFF. The CDR3 coding sequence is TGCAGCTCTGGGGGGGGTAGCGGCCCCTACAATGAGCAGTTCTTC.

The chain combines TRBV27 with TRBJ1-6, with D uncertain. CDR1 and CDR2 from the germline V gene are MNHEY and SMNVEV (reference sequence). The CDR3 loop spans 16 amino acids. Trimming removed 4 bases at V and 2 bases at J, with 12 bases between. The CDR3 sequence is CASSSDPWAYNSPLHF. The CDR3 coding sequence is TGTGCCAGCAGTTCGGACCCCTGGGCCTATAATTCACCCCTCCACTTT.

The genes are TRBV27 and TRBJ1-2; tentative D call: TRBD1 (6 bases). This CDR3 spans 15 amino acids. CDR1 is MNHEY, CDR2 SMNVEV, per germline (reference sequence). Trimming stripped 5 bases from V and 8 bases from J, with 21 bases between. In DNA, the CDR3 is TGTGCCAGCAGTACCCGGGACAAGCCTGCCGGAGGCTACACCTTC. Translation: CASSTRDKPAGGYTF.

There are a few counts of this clone. The chain has TRBV27 and TRBJ1-1, with 7 nucleotides matching TRBD1. Trimming cost V 6 bases and J 5 bases; bases outside gene matches: 18. The length of the CDR3 is 17 residues. CDR1 MNHEY and CDR2 SMNVEV come from the germline V gene (reference sequence). CDR3 DNA sequence: TGTGCCAGCAGGCCACCTTGGAGGGGGCGGGAACAAACTGAAGCTTTCTTT. Translating it yields CASRPPWRGREQTEAFF.

The CDR3 reads CSVEGPDNEQYF. DNA for the CDR3: TGCAGCGTTGAAGGGCCGGACAACGAGCAGTACTTC. This chain links TRBV29-1 with TRBJ2-7, with D tentatively TRBD1 (5 bases). The CDR3 extends over 12 amino acids. Trimming pared 1 base from V and 5 bases from J, leaving 9 bases between. Germline CDR1 SQVTM, CDR2 ANQGSEA.

As DNA, the CDR3 is TGTGCCTGGAGTTCTCCCGGGACCCACGGTTTGCAGCCCCAGCATTTT. Amino acid sequence: CAWSSPGTHGLQPQHF. The chain carries TRBV30 and TRBJ1-5; the D gene is possibly TRBD1 (5 bases). Germline CDR1 GTSNPN, CDR2 SVGIG (reference sequence). The ends were cut back, 2 bases at V and 7 bases at J, with 21 bases in the middle. This CDR3 is built from 16 residues.

This clone has only a few counts. This chain uses TRBV14 with TRBJ1-2, with D uncertain. The CDR3 sequence is 13 residues long. Germline V gene sequence: CDR1 SGHDN, CDR2 FVKESK. V shed 4 bases and J shed 4 bases, with 10 bases lying between them. The CDR3 sequence: CASSPRTRYGYTF. CDR3 nucleotide sequence: TGTGCCAGCAGCCCGAGGACCCGCTATGGCTACACCTTC.

This clone has just one count. The gene calls are TRBV10-1 and TRBJ2-1; tentative D call: TRBD2 (5 bases). Germline-derived CDR1 and CDR2 are WNHNN and SYGVQD (reference sequence). The V end was cut by 3 bases, the J end by 0 bases, with 12 bases between. This CDR3 comprises 16 residues. The CDR3 nucleotides read TGCGCCAGCAGTGATGCGAGGGCGAACTCCTACAATGAGCAGTTCTTC. Protein product: CASSDARANSYNEQFF.